This TCR beta chain was obtained from a study of CD8 T cells in ankylosing spondylitis. Study-wide points: Several highly homologous variants made up a TCR beta motif, and this motif appeared characteristic of ankylosing spondylitis blood. It was reported that disease-linked clones were significantly enriched in matched ankylosing spondylitis synovial fluid.

Quantitative 5'-RACE was performed with molecular barcodes, and it yielded the TCR beta libraries. TCRdb ran MiXCR on the 5' RACE reads and lists one entry per CDR3 protein. The sample contains fewer than 400,000 distinct CDR3 sequences, approximately 8% of which appear only once. As concerns this clonotype: The target antigen is unknown.

The CDR3 covers 16 residues. Trimming removed 6 bases at V and 0 bases at J, with 17 bases between. Germline V gives CDR1 MNHEY, CDR2 SVGEGT. The chain uses TRBV6-2 or TRBV6-3 and TRBJ1-1; D might be TRBD1 (5 bases). The sequence came from a male donor with ankylosing spondylitis. The specimen was blood, either unsorted or a sorted T cell fraction (not recorded which). The CDR3 here is CASSQSTAGVNTEAFF. In DNA, the CDR3 is TGTGCCAGCAGCCAGTCCACCGCGGGGGTGAACACTGAAGCTTTCTTT.